The source of this T cell receptor beta chain is a study of OX40 agonist ivuxolimab in advanced cancers. Across the whole study: In this cohort, patients received ivuxolimab, an agonistic anti-OX40 (CD134) antibody. Under the entry rules, prior anti-PD-1, anti-PD-L1 or anti-CTLA-4 therapy was allowed, and 40% had some.

Germline V CDR1 and CDR2: SEHNR, FQNEAQ (reference sequence). CDR3 length: 15 residues. V trimming: 3 bases; J trimming: 7 bases; junction bases outside the gene matches: 3. Collection of blood occurred at baseline, at cycle 4 day 1, and at cycle 7 day 1. Study-wide results and limits: Blood T cells, both CD4+ and CD8+, expanded clonally by week 6 at 0.1 to 3.0 mg/kg.

Turning to this clone: Its matching antigen is unknown.

Some clones are missing from TCRdb's copy, which holds only in-frame ones; the method was immunoSEQ multiplex PCR. The top ten hold 0.55% to 0.65% of the sample, which has 82,000 or so clones, 80% to 95% seen once. The chain couples TRBV7-9 to TRBJ2-1; 13 bases match TRBD2. The source of this sequence is an adult with an advanced solid tumor such as melanoma, head and neck, liver or kidney cancer. The sample consisted of CD4+ or CD8+ T cells sorted from blood, taken in a trial of the OX40 agonist ivuxolimab. CDR3 sequence (DNA): TGTGCCAGCAGCTTGACTAGCGGGGGGCGGAATGAGCAGTTCTTC. It yields the protein CASSLTSGGRNEQFF.